The 21 T cell receptor beta chains reported below all come from one sample, sequenced in a study of shared clonotypes between healthy human individuals. Profiled with immunoSEQ multiplex PCR; TCRdb holds only in-frame clones, not every one. The sample holds more than 1.2 million clones, approximately 98.5% seen once. Sequencing was performed on naive CD4+ T cells sorted from blood. Subset defined: CD45RA+ positively selected. These TCRs come from a man aged 30-40 years in good health.

The chain has TRBV7-9 and TRBJ2-1; 11 bases agree with TRBD2. CDR1 is SEHNR and CDR2 is FQNEAQ in the germline V gene (reference sequence). The trim removed 5 bases at V and 9 bases at J, leaving 18 bases unmatched. This CDR3 spans 18 amino acids. CDR3 nucleotides: TGTGCCAGCAGCGTGGGGGGCCTAGCGGGAGGCAGGATGGGTGAGCAGTTCTTC. Encoded protein: CASSVGGLAGGRMGEQFF.

This clone was picked up one time. The J gene is TRBJ2-1, the V gene TRBV9; TRBD2 might be the D (5 bases). CDR3 length: 16 residues. Trimming stripped 4 bases from V and 8 bases from J, with 22 bases between. Germline V gene sequence: CDR1 SGDLS, CDR2 YYNGEE. CDR3 bases: TGTGCCAGCAGCCTTCTCCTAGCACCCCCTGGGGATGAGCAGTTCTTC. It translates to CASSLLLAPPGDEQFF.

V usage is TRBV10-2 and J usage is TRBJ1-2, with a tentative D call TRBD1 (5 bases). Germline CDR1 and CDR2: WSHSY and SAAADI. This CDR3 is 16 amino acids long. Deletions cut 7 bases from V and 2 bases from J, with 20 bases between. The chain's CDR3 is CASTRSGTQKNYGYTF. The DNA of the CDR3 is TGCGCCAGCACCCGCTCCGGGACGCAGAAGAACTATGGCTACACCTTC.

The count of this clone is one. This rearrangement joins TRBV11-2 to TRBJ1-4; TRBD1 might be the D (6 bases). The CDR3 extends over 14 amino acids. Germline V gives CDR1 SGHAT, CDR2 FQNNGV. Trimming took 2 bases from V and 5 from J, leaving 9 bases between them. As DNA, the CDR3 is TGTGCCAGCAGCTTAAGCAGGGGAAATGAAAAACTGTTTTTT. Its translation is CASSLSRGNEKLFF.

The chain recombines TRBV10-3 with TRBJ2-1, with 9 bases aligning to TRBD1. V shed 5 bases and J 4 bases; nucleotides not matched to a gene: 12. Per the germline V gene, CDR1 is ENHRY and CDR2 is SYGVKD. The CDR3 extends over 17 amino acids. The CDR3 bases are TGTGCCATCAGTCCCACAGGGGGCGAGGTACGGTACAATGAGCAGTTCTTC. Protein product: CAISPTGGEVRYNEQFF.

The rearrangement joins TRBV7-8 to TRBJ1-5; 9 nucleotides agree with TRBD1. The germline V gene encodes CDR1 SGHVS and CDR2 FQNEAQ. The CDR3 sequence is 15 residues long. V gave up 5 bases and J gave up 7 bases; unmatched junction bases: 9. The DNA of the CDR3 is TGTGCCAGCAGCCCTAGGACAGGGGATTGGCAGCCCCAGCATTTT. This translates into CASSPRTGDWQPQHF.

The chain carries TRBV29-1 and TRBJ2-1, with TRBD2 identical over 9 bases. The CDR3 has 14 amino acids. Per the germline V gene, CDR1 is SQVTM and CDR2 is ANQGSEA. The J segment lost 4 bases and the V segment lost 7 bases, leaving 8 bases of the junction unmatched. CDR3 in amino acids: CSGVAGVGYNEQFF. CDR3 DNA sequence: TGCAGCGGAGTAGCGGGAGTAGGGTACAATGAGCAGTTCTTC.

The chain has TRBV19 and TRBJ2-1; 13 nucleotides match TRBD2. The CDR3 runs 17 residues. The trim removed 4 bases at V and 2 bases at J, leaving 5 bases unmatched. CDR1 and CDR2 (germline): LNHDA, SQIVND (reference sequence). The CDR3 reads CASSRTSGSRPYNEQFF. CDR3 in DNA: TGTGCCAGTAGTAGGACTAGCGGGAGTCGCCCCTACAATGAGCAGTTCTTC.

The rearrangement joins TRBV2 to TRBJ2-1, with 10 bases identical to TRBD1. This CDR3 comprises 15 residues. The germline gives CDR1 SNHLY, CDR2 FYNNEI. With 7 bases clipped from V and 8 bases from J, the junction kept 11 bases outside the gene matches. The CDR3 is CASTAPGQGIDEQFF. CDR3 bases: TGTGCCAGCACCGCCCCGGGACAGGGGATCGATGAGCAGTTCTTC.

The CDR3 reads CATSREGRGITSYNEQFF. The CDR3 nucleotides are TGTGCCACCAGCAGAGAGGGCAGGGGGATAACCTCCTACAATGAGCAGTTCTTC. The rearrangement uses TRBV15 and TRBJ2-1; 7 nucleotides agree with TRBD1. The J segment lost 0 bases and the V segment lost 0 bases, leaving 8 bases of the junction unmatched. The CDR3 covers 18 residues. Germline V gene sequence: CDR1 LNHNV, CDR2 YYDKDF (reference sequence).

The chain combines TRBV6-6 with TRBJ1-4, with 7 positions matching TRBD1. Germline V gene data show CDR1 as MNHNY and CDR2 as SVGAGI (reference sequence). The V segment lost 6 bases and the J segment 7 bases; nucleotides outside the gene matches: 11. The CDR3 has 15 residues. The CDR3 protein is CASRANTGAAEKLFF. The DNA of the CDR3 is TGTGCCAGCAGGGCGAATACAGGGGCGGCTGAAAAACTGTTTTTT.

CDR3 region: CASSPQGRGTHTEAFF. The CDR3 bases are TGTGCCAGCTCACCACAAGGCAGGGGGACTCACACTGAAGCTTTCTTT. The V and J genes are TRBV18 and TRBJ1-1; 7 positions match TRBD1. V was clipped by 1 base and J by 3 bases; unmatched bases: 8. There are 16 residues in the CDR3. The germline gives CDR1 KGHSH, CDR2 LQKENI.

Only one count was recorded for this clone. Distinct nucleotide sequences in the sample also encode this CDR3. The V call is TRBV5-1, the J call TRBJ2-7; possibly TRBD1 for D (6 bases). CDR3 length equals 13 residues. The V gene's germline CDR1 is SGHRS and CDR2 YFSETQ. V lost 2 bases to trimming and J lost 3 bases, with 9 bases between them. CDR3 sequence: CASSLGQIYEQYF. CDR3 bases: TGCGCCAGCAGCTTAGGACAGATCTACGAGCAGTACTTC. Based on the CDR3 plus reference TRBV5-1 and TRBJ2-7, the full variable domain is KAGVTQTPRYLIKTRGQQVTLSCSPISGHRSVSWYQQTPGQGLQFLFEYFSETQRNKGNFPGRFSGRQFSNSRSEMNVSTLELGDSALYLCASSLGQIYEQYFGPGTRLTVT.

The chain is built from TRBV7-6 and TRBJ2-1; D perhaps matches TRBD1 (5 bases). V gave up 8 bases and J gave up 2 bases, with 13 bases separating them. This CDR3 spans 14 amino acids. Looked up from germline, CDR1 is SGHVS and CDR2 is FNYEAQ. The CDR3 DNA sequence: TGTGCCAGCGGTCAGGGATTAACCTACAATGAGCAGTTCTTC. Translated: CASGQGLTYNEQFF. The full variable domain, its missing parts supplied by reference TRBV7-6 and TRBJ2-1, is GAGVSQSPRYKVTKRGQDVALRCDPISGHVSLYWYRQALGQGPEFLTYFNYEAQQDKSGLPNDRFSAERPEGSISTLTIQRTEQRDSAMYRCASGQGLTYNEQFFGPGTRLTVL.

The chain joins TRBV7-8 to TRBJ2-1; perhaps TRBD1 as D (6 bases). V gave up 5 bases and J gave up 4 bases, with 9 bases separating them. The CDR3 has 13 residues. Germline CDR1 is SGHVS and CDR2 is FQNEAQ. For the CDR3, the DNA is TGTGCCAGCAGCCTGGACAGATACAATGAGCAGTTCTTC. Its translation: CASSLDRYNEQFF. Combining the CDR3 with reference TRBV7-8 and TRBJ2-1 gives the whole variable domain GAGVSQSPRYKVAKRGQDVALRCDPISGHVSLFWYQQALGQGPEFLTYFQNEAQLDKSGLPSDRFFAERPEGSVSTLKIQRTQQEDSAVYLCASSLDRYNEQFFGPGTRLTVL.

CDR3 sequence (DNA): TGTGCCAGCAGCGTAGTCCCGAATTTGAGCGGGGAGCTGTTTTTT. This encodes CASSVVPNLSGELFF. J is TRBJ2-2 and V is TRBV9; D remains ambiguous. Deletions cut 0 bases from V and 7 bases from J, with 13 bases between. The CDR3 extends over 15 amino acids. Germline CDR1 and CDR2: SGDLS and YYNGEE.

The chain uses TRBV10-3 and TRBJ1-2, with D uncertain. Germline assignment: CDR1 ENHRY and CDR2 SYGVKD. The CDR3 totals 16 residues. V gave up 6 bases and J gave up 4 bases, with 21 bases separating them. The CDR3 coding sequence is TGTGCCATCAGCGGCAAAGGAGCGATTGTTGGCTATGGCTACACCTTC. This translates into CAISGKGAIVGYGYTF.

As concerns this clone: The same CDR3 is also encoded by other DNA sequences in this sample. The CDR3 bases are TGTGCCAGCTCACCACTCGGACAGGGTAGCAATCAGCCCCAGCATTTT. As protein: CASSPLGQGSNQPQHF. The rearrangement joins TRBV18 to TRBJ1-5, with 8 positions matching TRBD1. The CDR3 has 16 residues. Trimming removed 1 base from V and 0 bases from J; junction bases left unmatched: 2. Per the germline V gene, CDR1 is KGHSH and CDR2 is LQKENI. Based on the CDR3 plus reference TRBV18 and TRBJ1-5, the full variable domain is NAGVMQNPRHLVRRRGQEARLRCSPMKGHSHVYWYRQLPEEGLKFMVYLQKENIIDESGMPKERFSAEFPKEGPSILRIQQVVRGDSAAYFCASSPLGQGSNQPQHFGDGTRLSIL.

The chain uses TRBV7-9 and TRBJ1-1, with 10 positions matching TRBD1. Germline V CDR1 and CDR2: SEHNR, FQNEAQ (reference sequence). CDR3 size: 14 residues. The J segment lost 5 bases and the V segment lost 5 bases, leaving 5 bases of the junction unmatched. CDR3 coding DNA: TGTGCCAGCAGCCCGGGGACAGGGGTTACTGAAGCTTTCTTT. This gives the protein CASSPGTGVTEAFF.

The rearrangement uses TRBV29-1 and TRBJ2-7; 8 bases are a match to TRBD2. In germline, CDR1 is SQVTM, CDR2 ANQGSEA. The V segment lost 7 bases and the J segment 2 bases; nucleotides outside the gene matches: 10. The CDR3 loop spans 14 amino acids. The DNA for the CDR3 is TGCAGCGCCGCGCCTAGCGGGTTGCCCTACGAGCAGTACTTC. Translated: CSAAPSGLPYEQYF.

The chain carries TRBV10-1 and TRBJ2-1; TRBD1 is a possible D gene (5 bases). The CDR3 totals 16 residues. Germline V lookup: CDR1 WNHNN, CDR2 SYGVQD (reference sequence). Trimming left V 3 bases short and J 2 bases short, with 14 bases between. The CDR3 protein is CASSDVGAPPYNEQFF. The CDR3 DNA reads TGCGCCAGCAGTGATGTTGGGGCACCCCCCTACAATGAGCAGTTCTTC.